This T cell receptor (beta chain) was recovered during a study of T cells in Graves' hyperthyroidism and ophthalmopathy. If no ophthalmopathy progression occurred within 18 months, Graves' hyperthyroidism was stable. Participants, patients aged 18 to 65, had newly diagnosed hyperthyroidism with a duration under 2 months. Template material for amplifying TCR beta CDR3 regions consisted of RNA transcripts. RT-PCR in the first round (using the HTBI primer set) targeted the TCR CDR3. TCRdb ran MiXCR on the multiplex PCR reads and lists one entry per CDR3 protein. This table holds around 690,000 distinct CDR3 sequences, roughly 17% found once. The V end was cut by 2 bases, the J end by 0 bases, with 13 bases between. The V gene's germline CDR1 is DFQATT and CDR2 SNEGSKA (reference sequence). The CDR3 contains 15 residues.

The chain recombines TRBV20-1 with TRBJ2-5, with D possibly matching TRBD2 (5 bases). Sample: blood. This TCR was sampled from a man between 45 and 60 years old with Graves' hyperthyroidism. CDR3 protein: CSARSSGLYQETQYF. The CDR3 region has the DNA TGCAGTGCTAGATCCAGCGGCCTTTACCAAGAGACCCAGTACTTC.